These 14 T cell receptor beta chains originate from one sample sequenced in a study of blood T cells in healthy people across ages. It was with a sample-barcoded 5' primer and a J-beta primer mix that a second PCR of about 7 to 12 cycles was run. TCRdb re-analysed the 5' RACE reads in MiXCR, keeping a single row per CDR3 protein. Found here are hundreds of thousands of distinct CDR3 sequences, 58% of them singletons; the top ten hold roughly 22%. Sequencing input: blood. The source of these receptors is a man aged 30 to 39 in good health.

The chain employs TRBV12-3 or TRBV12-4 and TRBJ2-6; D is ambiguous. Trimming cost V 2 bases and J 6 bases, with 8 bases left between them. The CDR3 runs to 14 residues. The CDR3 spells CASSLQSSANVLTF. The CDR3 DNA reads TGTGCCAGCAGTTTACAGTCCTCGGCCAACGTCCTGACTTTC.

The chain links TRBV4-3 to TRBJ2-7; possibly TRBD1 or TRBD2 for D (6 bases each). With 0 bases removed from V and 4 bases from J, the gap between germline ends came to 13 bases. The germline gives CDR1 LGHNA, CDR2 YSLEER. The CDR3 is 15 residues long. DNA of the CDR3: TGCGCCAGCAGCCAAGATAGGGGGGCCGTATACGAGCAGTACTTC. It yields the protein CASSQDRGAVYEQYF.

This clonotype has only a few counts. The CDR3 reads CASSLLLAGDGEQYF. For the CDR3, the DNA is TGTGCCAGCAGTCTCCTACTAGCGGGAGATGGCGAGCAGTACTTC. The chain combines TRBV6-5 with TRBJ2-7; TRBD2 agrees at 11 bases. The CDR3 has 15 residues. After removal of 5 bases from V and 6 bases from J, the junction contained 9 bases not matched to a gene. CDR1 is MNHEY, CDR2 SVGAGI, per germline.

This clonotype was counted only a few times. The rearrangement uses TRBV29-1 and TRBJ2-7; 9 nucleotides match TRBD1. The CDR3 is 16 residues long. Germline CDR1 SQVTM, CDR2 ANQGSEA. V lost 4 bases, J lost 2 bases, and 12 bases stayed unmatched. CDR3 nucleotides: TGCAGCGTTGTTTTATTCGGGGGACAGGGAGCCTACGAGCAGTACTTC. It is translated as CSVVLFGGQGAYEQYF.

The chain uses TRBV7-2 and TRBJ2-1, with no clear D. The CDR3 covers 13 residues. Germline CDR1 reads SGHTA; CDR2 reads FQGNSA. The V end lost 5 bases, the J end lost 5 bases, and 10 bases lay between the germline ends. The CDR3 loop is CASSPWTDNEQFF. DNA of the CDR3: TGTGCCAGCAGCCCCTGGACGGACAATGAGCAGTTCTTC.

Of note for this clonotype: A junction end diverges from the germline sequence, so it may reflect a read error. The rearrangement joins TRBV5-1 to TRBJ2-7; unclear D gene. This CDR3 spans 12 amino acids. CDR1 is SGHRS and CDR2 is YFSETQ in the germline V gene. As DNA, the CDR3 is TGCGTCAGCACAGACGGTACCTACGAGCAGTACTTC. Translated, it gives CVSTDGTYEQYF.

Details on this clonotype: An end of the junction does not agree with germline; a read error may underlie this. The V gene is TRBV7-9, the J gene TRBJ2-5; D ambiguous. The CDR3 is made up of 11 amino acids. CDR1 is SEHNR and CDR2 is FQNEAQ in the germline V gene (reference sequence). The chain's CDR3 is CASSLEETQHF. CDR3 sequence (DNA): TGTGCCAGCAGCTTAGAAGAGACCCAGCACTTC.

The rearrangement joins TRBV7-3 to TRBJ2-3; the D gene is possibly TRBD2 (5 bases). There are 16 residues in the CDR3. Germline V CDR1 and CDR2: SGHTA, FQGTGA. V shed 1 base and J shed 4 bases, with 15 bases lying between them. The DNA for the CDR3 is TGTGCCAGCAGCTTAAATGGCGGGTCCGTCCCAGATACGCAGTATTTT. Translated: CASSLNGGSVPDTQYF.

This chain connects TRBV2 to TRBJ2-7; TRBD1 matches 7 bases. Per the germline V gene, CDR1 is SNHLY and CDR2 is FYNNEI. Trimming took 0 bases from V and 4 from J; bases not matched to a gene: 9. The CDR3 has 16 amino acids. CDR3 loop: CASSEAGTEMGYEQYF. The CDR3 region has the DNA TGTGCCAGCAGTGAAGCGGGGACAGAGATGGGGTACGAGCAGTACTTC.

This chain links TRBV7-6 with TRBJ2-5; 11 bases fit TRBD1. Germline assignment: CDR1 SGHVS and CDR2 FNYEAQ. This CDR3 comprises 19 residues. The ends lost 6 bases at V and 1 base at J; junction bases unmatched: 16. CDR3 residues: CASSSPWTGGLNSQETQYF. The CDR3 DNA sequence: TGTGCCAGCAGTTCCCCCTGGACAGGGGGCTTGAATAGCCAAGAGACCCAGTACTTC.

V usage is TRBV6-6 and J usage is TRBJ1-2; weak D call: TRBD1 (5 bases). V lost 6 bases to trimming and J lost 5 bases, with 13 bases between them. CDR3 length: 13 amino acids. Germline V CDR1 and CDR2: MNHNY, SVGAGI (reference sequence). CDR3 sequence (DNA): TGTGCCAGCAGCCGGGACCGGCAATATGGCTACACCTTC. It translates to CASSRDRQYGYTF.

V usage is TRBV6-6 and J usage is TRBJ2-7; D remains unclear. The germline V gene encodes CDR1 MNHNY and CDR2 SVGAGI (reference sequence). V lost 2 bases to trimming and J lost 3 bases, with 8 bases between them. CDR3 length equals 13 residues. The CDR3 here is CASSYVSHYEQYF. DNA of the CDR3: TGTGCCAGCAGTTACGTGTCCCACTACGAGCAGTACTTC.

This clonotype was seen a single time. Here the CDR3 DNA reads TGTGCCAGCAGCCTATCCGGGTTTGCGAACAATGAGCAGTTCTTC. Protein sequence: CASSLSGFANNEQFF. V and J are TRBV9 and TRBJ2-1, with D unclear. The germline V gene encodes CDR1 SGDLS and CDR2 YYNGEE. There are 15 residues in the CDR3. V lost 4 bases and J lost 5, with 16 bases in between.

This clonotype was recorded once. V and J are TRBV4-3 and TRBJ1-4; D perhaps matches TRBD1 (5 bases). The V gene's germline CDR1 is LGHNA and CDR2 YSLEER. The CDR3 sequence is 15 residues long. Trimming removed 0 bases at V and 8 bases at J, with 13 bases between. CDR3 bases: TGCGCCAGCAGCCAAGACAACCAGGGAGGGGAAAAACTGTTTTTT. Protein: CASSQDNQGGEKLFF.